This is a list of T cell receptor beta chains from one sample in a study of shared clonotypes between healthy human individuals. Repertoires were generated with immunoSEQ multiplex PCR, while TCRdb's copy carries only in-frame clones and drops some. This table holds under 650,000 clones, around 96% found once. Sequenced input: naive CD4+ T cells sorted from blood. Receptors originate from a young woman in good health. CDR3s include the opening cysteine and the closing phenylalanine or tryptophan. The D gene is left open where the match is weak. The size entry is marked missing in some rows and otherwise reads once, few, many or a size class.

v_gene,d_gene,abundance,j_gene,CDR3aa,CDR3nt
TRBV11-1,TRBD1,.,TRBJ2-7,CASSSGQGPYEQYF,TGTGCCAGCAGCTCGGGACAGGGCCCCTACGAGCAGTACTTC
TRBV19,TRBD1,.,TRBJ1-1,CASRLGQGYTEAFF,TGTGCCAGTAGGCTAGGACAGGGCTACACTGAAGCTTTCTTT
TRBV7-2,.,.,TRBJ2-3,CASSQGGLGSTDTQYF,TGTGCCAGCAGCCAGGGGGGACTAGGAAGCACAGATACGCAGTATTTT
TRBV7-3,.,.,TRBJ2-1,CASSSSGSGEQFF,TGTGCCAGCTCAAGTTCAGGGTCGGGTGAGCAGTTCTTC
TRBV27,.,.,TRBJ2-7,CASSLSAGFPLEQYF,TGTGCCAGCAGTTTATCCGCGGGATTTCCGCTCGAGCAGTACTTC
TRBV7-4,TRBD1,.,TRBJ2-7,CASSLDRGQYEQYF,TGTGCCAGCAGCTTGGACAGGGGGCAATACGAGCAGTACTTC
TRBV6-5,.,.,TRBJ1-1,CASKGVRDTEAFF,TGTGCCAGCAAGGGAGTGAGGGACACTGAAGCTTTCTTT
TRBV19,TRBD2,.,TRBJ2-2,CASSSRLAGVSGELFF,TGTGCCAGTAGTTCCCGACTAGCGGGAGTGTCCGGGGAGCTGTTTTTT
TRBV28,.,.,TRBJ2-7,CASSSGVPYEQYF,TGTGCCAGCAGTTCGGGGGTCCCCTACGAGCAGTACTTC
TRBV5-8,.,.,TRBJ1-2,CASSLLGGYGYTF,TGTGCCAGCAGCTTGCTGGGAGGGTATGGCTACACCTTC
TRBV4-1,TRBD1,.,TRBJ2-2,CASSQEGTGISTGELFF,TGCGCCAGCAGCCAAGAAGGGACAGGGATATCGACCGGGGAGCTGTTTTTT
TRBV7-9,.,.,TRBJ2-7,CASSRPGRSYEQYF,TGTGCCAGCAGCCGCCCGGGACGAAGCTACGAGCAGTACTTC
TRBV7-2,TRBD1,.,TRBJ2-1,CASSQGTGAQTGEQFF,TGTGCCAGCAGCCAGGGGACAGGGGCCCAAACGGGTGAGCAGTTCTTC
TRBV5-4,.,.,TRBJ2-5,CASNVFQETQYF,TGTGCCAGCAATGTCTTCCAAGAGACCCAGTACTTC
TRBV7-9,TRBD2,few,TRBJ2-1,CASRDETSGRIF,TGTGCCAGCAGAGATGAGACTAGCGGGAGGATCTTC
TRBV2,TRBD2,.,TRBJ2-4,CASSEGGLAGSKNIQYF,TGTGCCAGCAGTGAAGGGGGACTAGCGGGAAGCAAAAACATTCAGTACTTC
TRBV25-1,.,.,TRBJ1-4,CASSNGFGTNEKLFF,TGTGCCAGCAGTAACGGTTTTGGAACTAATGAAAAACTGTTTTTT
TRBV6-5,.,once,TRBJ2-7,CASGTGYEQYF,TGTGCCAGTGGGACGGGCTACGAGCAGTACTTC
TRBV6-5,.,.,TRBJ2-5,CASSLSYLAHQETQYF,TGTGCCAGCAGTTTATCCTATTTGGCACACCAAGAGACCCAGTACTTC
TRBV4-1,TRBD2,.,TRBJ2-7,CASSQEEYRTSGSYEQYF,TGCGCCAGCAGCCAAGAAGAGTACAGGACTAGCGGATCCTACGAGCAGTACTTC
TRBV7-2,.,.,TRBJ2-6,CASSLPGLRGSLGANVLTF,TGTGCCAGCAGCTTGCCGGGACTCAGGGGATCGCTTGGGGCCAACGTCCTGACTTTC
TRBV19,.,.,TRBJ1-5,CASTVRGPNQPQHF,TGTGCCAGTACCGTAAGGGGTCCTAATCAGCCCCAGCATTTT
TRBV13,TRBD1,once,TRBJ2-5,CASSPGGPAETQYF,TGTGCCAGCAGCCCAGGGGGTCCTGCGGAGACCCAGTACTTC
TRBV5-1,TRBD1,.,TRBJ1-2,CASSPDRGHGYTF,TGCGCCAGCAGCCCGGACAGGGGGCATGGCTACACCTTC
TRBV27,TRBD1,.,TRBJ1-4,CASSFVPGQGSEKLFF,TGTGCCAGCAGTTTTGTCCCCGGACAGGGGAGTGAAAAACTGTTTTTT
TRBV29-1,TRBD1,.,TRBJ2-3,CSVEMTGLKSDTQYF,TGCAGCGTTGAGATGACAGGGTTAAAGTCAGATACGCAGTATTTT
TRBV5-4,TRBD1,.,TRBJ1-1,CASRPGQTNTEAFF,TGTGCCAGCAGACCGGGACAGACGAACACTGAAGCTTTCTTT
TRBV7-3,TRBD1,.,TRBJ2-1,CASSLFAGGSLNEQFF,TGTGCCAGCAGCTTATTCGCAGGGGGCAGTCTAAATGAGCAGTTCTTC
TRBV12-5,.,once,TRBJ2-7,CASGLVPKPGTRTYEQYF,TGTGCTAGTGGTTTGGTACCGAAGCCTGGGACGAGGACCTACGAGCAGTACTTC
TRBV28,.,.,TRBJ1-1,CASSFFGRTEAFF,TGTGCCAGCAGTTTCTTCGGTAGAACTGAAGCTTTCTTT
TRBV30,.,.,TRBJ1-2,CAWSVIVNGGYTF,TGTGCCTGGAGTGTAATAGTGAATGGTGGCTACACCTTC
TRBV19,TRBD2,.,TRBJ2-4,CASSPGLAGVFAKNIQYF,TGTGCCAGTAGTCCTGGACTAGCGGGAGTATTTGCCAAAAACATTCAGTACTTC
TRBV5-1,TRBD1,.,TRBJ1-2,CASSQSDRADYGYTF,TGCGCCAGCAGCCAATCCGACAGGGCCGACTATGGCTACACCTTC
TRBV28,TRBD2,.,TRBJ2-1,CASSRTSGGYNEQFF,TGTGCCAGCAGTCGAACTAGCGGAGGCTACAATGAGCAGTTCTTC
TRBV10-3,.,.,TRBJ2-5,CAIGKETQYF,TGTGCCATCGGTAAGGAGACCCAGTACTTC
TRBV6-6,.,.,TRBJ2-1,CASSQQKGSYNEQFF,TGTGCCAGCAGTCAACAGAAGGGCTCCTACAATGAGCAGTTCTTC
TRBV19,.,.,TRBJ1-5,CASSIGRVSGNQPQHF,TGTGCCAGTAGTATAGGCAGGGTCTCGGGCAATCAGCCCCAGCATTTT
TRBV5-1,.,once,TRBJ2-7,CASSLVIGSVPDEQYF,TGCGCCAGCAGCTTGGTTATCGGGAGTGTTCCTGACGAGCAGTACTTC
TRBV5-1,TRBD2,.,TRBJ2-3,CASSLARDSGMGDTQYF,TGCGCCAGCAGCTTGGCCCGGGATAGCGGGATGGGGGATACGCAGTATTTT
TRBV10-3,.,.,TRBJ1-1,CAISERLNTEAFF,TGTGCCATCAGTGAAAGACTGAACACTGAAGCTTTCTTT
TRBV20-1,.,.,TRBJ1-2,CSVKDRGGYTF,TGCAGTGTAAAAGACCGAGGGGGCTACACCTTC
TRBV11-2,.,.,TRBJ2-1,CASRSTWSSYNEQFF,TGTGCCAGCAGATCAACATGGAGCTCCTACAATGAGCAGTTCTTC